Below, 11 T cell receptor beta chains from the same sample are listed, as sequenced in a study of pediatric ulcerative colitis. Sequencing was performed with immunoSEQ multiplex PCR; in TCRdb, only in-frame clones are kept and a portion is missing. The sample holds 36,000 or so clones, less than 80% seen once. One to two pinch biopsies were taken from the rectum during colonoscopy. The sequencing input was gut tissue. All receptors derive from a boy between 10 and 17 years old with moderate ulcerative colitis.

The chain recombines TRBV6-1 with TRBJ1-2, with D perhaps TRBD1 (5 bases). Germline V gene sequence: CDR1 MNHNS, CDR2 SASEGT. V was clipped by 2 bases and J by 2 bases, with 12 bases between them. The CDR3 has 15 residues. CDR3: CASSETRGTNYGYTF. The CDR3 DNA reads as TGTGCCAGCAGTGAAACGCGGGGGACGAACTATGGCTACACCTTC.

This chain connects TRBV30 to TRBJ2-1; the D call may be TRBD1 or TRBD2 (5 bases each). V was clipped by 0 bases and J by 9 bases, with 15 bases between them. This CDR3 region has 14 residues. Germline V gene data show CDR1 as GTSNPN and CDR2 as SVGIG (reference sequence). In DNA form, the CDR3 reads TGTGCCTGGAGTGTCGGTCAGGGAGTGCCTGAGCAGTTCTTC. It specifies CAWSVGQGVPEQFF.

CDR3 region: CASSPVRTAEAFF. DNA for the CDR3: TGCGCCAGCAGCCCGGTCCGGACGGCGGAAGCTTTCTTT. This chain links TRBV5-1 with TRBJ1-1, with D uncertain. Trimming shortened V by 4 bases and J by 8 bases, and 15 bases separated the two germline ends. The germline V gene encodes CDR1 SGHRS and CDR2 YFSETQ. The CDR3 has 13 residues.

Concerning this clone itself: Within the sample, other DNA sequences also encode this same CDR3. This chain links TRBV5-1 with TRBJ2-1, with D possibly TRBD2 on 6 matching bases. The CDR3 covers 17 residues. Germline V lookup: CDR1 SGHRS, CDR2 YFSETQ. The V end lost 0 bases, the J end lost 0 bases, and 13 bases lay between the germline ends. CDR3 sequence: CASSLGSGLSSYNEQFF. In nucleotides, the CDR3 is TGCGCCAGCAGCTTGGGAAGCGGGCTAAGCTCCTACAATGAGCAGTTCTTC.

The V call is TRBV6-5, the J call TRBJ2-7; 9 bases fit TRBD1. After removal of 2 bases from V and 6 bases from J, the junction contained 5 bases not matched to a gene. The CDR3 has 14 amino acids. Germline V gene lookup returns CDR1 MNHEY and CDR2 SVGAGI. CDR3 DNA: TGTGCCAGCAGTTACGACGGGACAGGGACCGAGCAGTACTTC. Its protein product is CASSYDGTGTEQYF.

This chain uses TRBV28 with TRBJ2-7; D ambiguous. This CDR3 is built from 17 residues. V shed 0 bases and J shed 2 bases, with 17 bases lying between them. CDR1 is MDHEN, CDR2 SYDVKM, per germline. DNA of the CDR3: TGTGCCAGCAGTTTATGCGTCTACAAACCTACCCCCTACGAGCAGTACTTC. Translating it yields CASSLCVYKPTPYEQYF.

The rearrangement joins TRBV6-6 to TRBJ1-2; D is undetermined. Trimming removed 6 bases at V and 10 bases at J, with 24 bases between. Germline loops: CDR1 MNHNY, CDR2 SVGAGI (reference sequence). The CDR3 has 15 amino acids. This CDR3 is CASSYARTAEKTYTF. CDR3 nucleotide sequence: TGTGCCAGCAGCTACGCCCGGACCGCAGAGAAGACCTACACCTTC.

CDR3 coding DNA: TGTGCCAGCGGAGGAGCGGCCGCCGGGCCCTACGAGCAGTACTTC. It translates to CASGGAAAGPYEQYF. The chain uses TRBV28 and TRBJ2-7, with D tentatively TRBD2 (5 bases). Germline loops: CDR1 MDHEN, CDR2 SYDVKM. V lost 8 bases and J 2 bases, leaving 19 bases between the germline ends. CDR3 length: 15 residues.

V gene TRBV7-9 combines with J gene TRBJ2-3, with TRBD2 identical over 9 bases. The CDR3 totals 18 residues. The germline gives CDR1 SEHNR, CDR2 FQNEAQ (reference sequence). The V and J ends lost 1 base and 3 bases, in that order; junction bases with no gene match: 11. CDR3 bases: TGTGCCAGCAGCTTAGGGGGGTATAGCGGGAGAGAGACAGATACGCAGTATTTT. Translation: CASSLGGYSGRETDTQYF.

The chain couples TRBV6-4 to TRBJ2-2, with 10 bases that match TRBD2. This CDR3 has 14 amino acids. Germline CDR1 MRHNA, CDR2 SNTAGT. The V gene end was trimmed by 5 bases and the J gene end by 3 bases; junction bases not matched to a gene: 0. The CDR3 sequence is CASSSGRDTGELFF. In nucleotides, the CDR3 is TGTGCCAGCAGTAGCGGGAGGGACACCGGGGAGCTGTTTTTT.

This chain uses TRBV7-2 with TRBJ2-3, with 9 positions matching TRBD2. Germline V gives CDR1 SGHTA, CDR2 FQGNSA. This CDR3 comprises 16 residues. Unmatched junction bases numbered 7, after V lost 0 bases and J lost 6 bases. The CDR3 loop is CASSLAERGARDTQYF. CDR3 bases: TGTGCCAGCAGCTTAGCCGAGCGGGGGGCCCGGGATACGCAGTATTTT.